This is a list of T cell receptor beta chains from one sample in a study of identical twins. MiXCR, applied by TCRdb to the 5' RACE reads, yields one record per CDR3 protein. The sample has roughly 710,000 distinct CDR3 sequences; 5.5% to 6.5% are singletons. Sequencing was carried out using naive T cells sorted from blood. These receptors came from a man in his late teens or twenties in good health. CDR3s include the opening cysteine and the closing phenylalanine or tryptophan. The order of the fields is clone size, J gene, V gene, D gene, CDR3 DNA, CDR3 protein. The D gene is left open where the match is weak. Not all rows give a size; the values are once, few, many and, for expanded clones, a class.

size: many
J: TRBJ2-7
V: TRBV11-2
D: .
DNA: TGTGCCAGCAGGACCGGGATTCAGGGTTCTACTCCTTACGAGCAGTACTTC
CDR3: CASRTGIQGSTPYEQYF

size: .
J: TRBJ2-1
V: TRBV7-9
D: .
DNA: TGTGCCAGCAGGGTCTCTGGCCCTCTGGGGAATGAGCAGTTCTTC
CDR3: CASRVSGPLGNEQFF

size: many
J: TRBJ2-2
V: TRBV7-2
D: TRBD2
DNA: TGTGCCAGCAGCTTAGTAGCGGGAGTCACCGGGGAGCTGTTTTTT
CDR3: CASSLVAGVTGELFF

size: many
J: TRBJ2-5
V: TRBV10-3
D: .
DNA: TGTGCCATCAGTGAAGCCGTGAGGGGGAAAGAGACCCAGTACTTC
CDR3: CAISEAVRGKETQYF

size: .
J: TRBJ2-1
V: TRBV11-2
D: TRBD1
DNA: TGTGCCAGCAGCCGGGGGACAGGGGGGGCCTACAATGAGCAGTTCTTC
CDR3: CASSRGTGGAYNEQFF

size: many
J: TRBJ1-4
V: TRBV6-1
D: .
DNA: TGTGCCAGCAGTCTCAACAGCGGGGCTTCGGATGAAAAACTGTTTTTT
CDR3: CASSLNSGASDEKLFF

size: .
J: TRBJ2-3
V: TRBV4-1
D: .
DNA: TGCGCCAGCAGAGGTCTCCGGGATACTGACCCAGATACGCAGTATTTT
CDR3: CASRGLRDTDPDTQYF

size: many
J: TRBJ2-1
V: TRBV20-1
D: TRBD2
DNA: TGCAGTGCTAGAGGGGGACTAGCGAGGGATGAGCAGTTCTTC
CDR3: CSARGGLARDEQFF

size: many
J: TRBJ1-1
V: TRBV29-1
D: .
DNA: TGCAGCGTTGAAGTTAGGGTAATCGGGACTGAAGCTTTCTTT
CDR3: CSVEVRVIGTEAFF

size: many
J: TRBJ2-4
V: TRBV12-3/TRBV12-4
D: TRBD1
DNA: TGTGCCAGCAGCCCTACAGGGGTCAAAAACATTCAGTACTTC
CDR3: CASSPTGVKNIQYF

size: many
J: TRBJ2-3
V: TRBV12-3/TRBV12-4
D: .
DNA: TGTGCCAGCAACTTAGTCGGGAGATCAGATACGCAGTATTTT
CDR3: CASNLVGRSDTQYF

size: .
J: TRBJ2-1
V: TRBV5-1
D: .
DNA: TGCGCCAGCAGCTTGGGACAGATTATATACAATGAGCAGTTCTTC
CDR3: CASSLGQIIYNEQFF

size: .
J: TRBJ2-1
V: TRBV20-1
D: TRBD1
DNA: TGCAGTGCTCCTAGGACAGGGGGCTTAGTTGAGCAGTTCTTC
CDR3: CSAPRTGGLVEQFF

size: few
J: TRBJ2-1
V: TRBV6-2/TRBV6-3
D: .
DNA: TGTGCCAGCAGTTACGACAGGACTACCCAGTTCTTC
CDR3: CASSYDRTTQFF

size: .
J: TRBJ2-5
V: TRBV7-9
D: .
DNA: TGTGCCAGCGGGGAGTACCAAGAGACCCAGTACTTC
CDR3: CASGEYQETQYF

size: few
J: TRBJ2-6
V: TRBV5-5
D: TRBD1
DNA: TGTGCCAGCAGCGTCGGACAGGGGGCTCCGGTTGGGGCCAACGTCCTGACTTTC
CDR3: CASSVGQGAPVGANVLTF

size: .
J: TRBJ1-1
V: TRBV29-1
D: .
DNA: TGCAGCGGCCGAGGGGACAAGAACCCGGTATACACTGAAGCTTTCTTT
CDR3: CSGRGDKNPVYTEAFF

size: few
J: TRBJ1-2
V: TRBV5-1
D: .
DNA: TGCGCCAGCAGCCTATCGGGGTTAAATCCTAACTATGGCTACACCTTC
CDR3: CASSLSGLNPNYGYTF

size: many
J: TRBJ2-5
V: TRBV4-3
D: .
DNA: TGCGCCAGCAGCCAAGATCTGAGGGCGGAGACCCAGTACTTC
CDR3: CASSQDLRAETQYF

size: few
J: TRBJ2-5
V: TRBV7-9
D: TRBD1
DNA: TGTGCCAGCAGCTTGGGGACAGACCGGTACCAAGAGACCCAGTACTTC
CDR3: CASSLGTDRYQETQYF

size: many
J: TRBJ1-1
V: TRBV5-1
D: .
DNA: TGCGCCAGCAGCGCAAGACCGAACACTGAAGCTTTCTTT
CDR3: CASSARPNTEAFF

size: many
J: TRBJ1-1
V: TRBV28
D: .
DNA: TGTGCCAGCATCGGGGGGCCGAACACTGAAGCTTTCTTT
CDR3: CASIGGPNTEAFF

size: .
J: TRBJ1-4
V: TRBV7-6
D: TRBD1
DNA: TGTGCCAGCAGCTTAGCCGAACGGACAGGAGGTGAAAAACTGTTTTTT
CDR3: CASSLAERTGGEKLFF

size: .
J: TRBJ2-7
V: TRBV2
D: TRBD2
DNA: TGTGCCAGCAGAACGGGGGGTCCTACCTACGAGCAGTACTTC
CDR3: CASRTGGPTYEQYF

size: few
J: TRBJ2-3
V: TRBV6-5
D: .
DNA: TGTGCCAGCAGTTACGTGGGTAACACAGATACGCAGTATTTT
CDR3: CASSYVGNTDTQYF

size: few
J: TRBJ1-3
V: TRBV3-1
D: .
DNA: TGTGCCAGCAGCCAAGCCTGGGCAGCTGGAAACACCATATATTTT
CDR3: CASSQAWAAGNTIYF

size: many
J: TRBJ2-1
V: TRBV20-1
D: TRBD2
DNA: TGCAGTGCTCGTCCAAGCGGGAGGCCCCCCTATGAGCAGTTCTTC
CDR3: CSARPSGRPPYEQFF

size: many
J: TRBJ1-1
V: TRBV14
D: .
DNA: TGTGCCAGCAGCCAAGAGCGGGGAAGGTACACTGAAGCTTTCTTT
CDR3: CASSQERGRYTEAFF

size: .
J: TRBJ2-2
V: TRBV7-8
D: TRBD2
DNA: TGTGCCAGCAGCTTAGGGCGGACTAGCGGAGCGAACACCGGGGAGCTGTTTTTT
CDR3: CASSLGRTSGANTGELFF

size: many
J: TRBJ2-1
V: TRBV5-1
D: .
DNA: TGCGCCAGCAGCTTGGATGTCGGCTCAAACAATGAGCAGTTCTTC
CDR3: CASSLDVGSNNEQFF

size: .
J: TRBJ1-6
V: TRBV19
D: .
DNA: TGTGCCAGTAGTCTACCCCATGATTCACCCCTCCACTTT
CDR3: CASSLPHDSPLHF

size: few
J: TRBJ1-4
V: TRBV2
D: .
DNA: TGTGCCAGCAGTGAACGAGAACAGGGAAAACTGTTTTTT
CDR3: CASSEREQGKLFF

size: many
J: TRBJ1-5
V: TRBV20-1
D: TRBD1
DNA: TGCAGTGCTACTTATGGGGGACAGAGCAATCAGCCCCAGCATTTT
CDR3: CSATYGGQSNQPQHF

size: .
J: TRBJ1-6
V: TRBV7-9
D: TRBD1
DNA: TGTGCCAGCAGCCTTCAGGGGGCATCCTATAATTCACCCCTCCACTTT
CDR3: CASSLQGASYNSPLHF

size: many
J: TRBJ2-5
V: TRBV7-2
D: TRBD2
DNA: TGTGCCAGCAGCTTAGACGGCGGGAGGTCCCAGTACTTC
CDR3: CASSLDGGRSQYF

size: .
J: TRBJ2-5
V: TRBV7-6
D: .
DNA: TGTGCCAGCAGCTTAGACGGGACACCAAAAGAGACCCAGTACTTC
CDR3: CASSLDGTPKETQYF

size: few
J: TRBJ1-6
V: TRBV4-3
D: .
DNA: TGCGCCAGCAGCCAAGGTTTGGACAGCCAGAGCTCCTATAATTCACCCCTCCACTTT
CDR3: CASSQGLDSQSSYNSPLHF

size: few
J: TRBJ1-4
V: TRBV12-3/TRBV12-4
D: .
DNA: TGTGCCAGCAGTTTCTCTGGATCTAATGAAAAACTGTTTTTT
CDR3: CASSFSGSNEKLFF

size: .
J: TRBJ1-4
V: TRBV4-3
D: .
DNA: TGCGCCAGCAGCCGCTACCTCGGAGTCCTAGAAAAACTGTTTTTT
CDR3: CASSRYLGVLEKLFF

size: .
J: TRBJ2-2
V: TRBV19
D: .
DNA: TGTGCCAGTAGTATAGGTAGGGGATACACCGGGGAGCTGTTTTTT
CDR3: CASSIGRGYTGELFF

size: many
J: TRBJ1-5
V: TRBV12-3/TRBV12-4
D: TRBD1
DNA: TGTGCCAGCAGTTTAACAGGGGGCGAGAGTCAGCCCCAGCATTTT
CDR3: CASSLTGGESQPQHF

size: many
J: TRBJ2-2
V: TRBV6-1
D: .
DNA: TGTGCCAGCAGCTTCGAAGGGTGGGAGCTGTTTTTT
CDR3: CASSFEGWELFF